The T cell receptor (beta chain) under discussion was sequenced for a study of cytomegalovirus exposure and HLA in healthy donors. As for the study in general: About 85 million unique TCR sequences came from HLA-typed donors in an early release. Study conclusions and caveats: Later analysis reportedly placed an Asian-associated ancestry cluster below the roughly 680-donor mean in N-insertions. Reportedly, HLA-A and HLA-B alleles of most subjects were accurately predicted from TCR beta.

Comment on this clone: What it binds is unknown.

The germline gives CDR1 LNHNV, CDR2 YYDKDF (reference sequence). The CDR3 contains 13 residues. Trimming took 6 bases from V and 7 from J; bases not matched to a gene: 5. Researchers ran the PCR with 60 Vbeta and 13 Jbeta primers. Methods used by the authors: Per a later analysis, the number of unique TCR beta chains was some 80 million, of which 9 million to 14 million were shared. The table came from immunoSEQ multiplex PCR; TCRdb's copy has only in-frame clones and leaves some out. V and J calls and clone size are copied from that table; D and trimming were computed from the DNA. The table records approximately 120,000 clones, 77% of them present only once.

V and J are TRBV15 and TRBJ2-1; TRBD2 matches at 8 bases. The specimen sequenced was PBMCs. The origin of this receptor is a woman aged 40 to 50 in good health and CMV-seropositive. CDR3 amino acids: CATSTGTRNEQFF. CDR3 sequence (DNA): TGTGCCACCAGTACCGGGACTAGGAATGAGCAGTTCTTC.